The clone carrying this T cell receptor beta chain appeared a single time. Its antigen is unknown. This sample was included in a study of cytomegalovirus exposure and HLA in healthy donors. CDR3 length: 12 amino acids. The germline V gene encodes CDR1 MNHNS and CDR2 SASEGT. The V end lost 8 bases, the J end lost 5 bases, and 13 bases lay between the germline ends. The protocol was immunoSEQ multiplex PCR, while the TCRdb copy is restricted to in-frame clones and leaves out a portion. The table records 150,000 to 200,000 clones, roughly 81% of them present only once. Overall study findings and caveats: As was reported, the classifier diagnosed cytomegalovirus status with high specificity and sensitivity. CMV antigen specificity was confirmed in vitro for three CMV-associated chains. The study designated 150 or so TCR beta chains cytomegalovirus-associated.

The chain recombines TRBV6-1 with TRBJ2-7, with a possible D match to TRBD1 (6 bases). The TCR originated in a woman in her twenties or thirties in good health and CMV-seronegative. Source material: PBMCs. The CDR3 sequence is CASRDHRDEQYF. The CDR3 region has the DNA TGTGCCAGCCGAGACCACAGGGACGAGCAGTACTTC.